This T cell receptor (beta chain) originates from a study of beta chain features in type 1 diabetes. The study, taken as a whole, reports: Type 1 diabetes patients had moderately but significantly shorter TCRB CDR3s in all four CD4+ subsets. For patients, the naive, central memory and Treg TCRB repertoires appeared more alike than for healthy donors.

Sequencing targeted expressed TCRB transcripts, as all isolated RNA had been reverse transcribed. Sequenced by immunoSEQ multiplex PCR; TCRdb stores in-frame clones only, minus some. The table includes 850,000 to 900,000 clones, 15% to 20% detected once. V dropped 0 bases and J dropped 4 bases, with 13 bases sitting between them. Germline loops: CDR1 KGHSH, CDR2 LQKENI. The CDR3 has 15 residues. As to this clone: Antigen: not known.

Material: naive CD4+ T cells from blood. The V and J genes are TRBV18 and TRBJ2-7, with D tentatively TRBD2 (5 bases). This clonotype was sampled from a woman aged 18-35 years in good health. The CDR3 region is CASSPPGAVDYEQYF. CDR3 coding DNA: TGTGCCAGCTCACCACCGGGAGCGGTTGATTACGAGCAGTACTTC.